A single sample is the source of the 5 T cell receptor beta chains below, sequenced in a study of CD8+ T cells in alopecia areata. TCR sequencing used cDNA made by reverse transcription of extracted RNA. Generated by immunoSEQ multiplex PCR, the TCRdb table keeps only in-frame clones and is missing some. This sample has around 300,000 clones; around 64% occur once, and the top ten carry 0.93%. Treatment described: oral pan-JAK inhibitor, 5-10 mg twice daily. The sample in question was CD4+ T cells sorted from blood, obtained at week 52, from a patient treated with tofacitinib. Receptors were obtained from a human donor with alopecia areata.

The CDR3 loop is CASRRDRGYGQETQYF. The DNA for the CDR3 is TGTGCCAGCAGAAGGGACAGGGGATACGGCCAAGAGACCCAGTACTTC. The chain recombines TRBV5-4 with TRBJ2-5; 10 positions agree with TRBD1. The CDR3 spans 16 residues. The germline V gene has CDR1 SGHNT and CDR2 YYREEE (reference sequence). V trimming: 5 bases; J trimming: 1 base; junction bases outside the gene matches: 8. Together with reference TRBV5-4 and TRBJ2-5, the CDR3 gives the full variable domain: ETGVTQSPTHLIKTRGQQVTLRCSSQSGHNTVSWYQQALGQGPQFIFQYYREEENGRGNFPPRFSGLQFPNYSSELNVNALELDDSALYLCASRRDRGYGQETQYFGPGTRLLVL.

The V call is TRBV7-8, the J call TRBJ2-5; 10 bases align to TRBD1. CDR1 and CDR2 from the germline V gene are SGHVS and FQNEAQ. The CDR3 extends over 14 amino acids. The junction had 3 bases not matched to a gene; V was cut back by 3 bases and J by 5 bases. Here the CDR3 reads CASSLDRGSETQYF. In nucleotides, the CDR3 is TGTGCCAGCAGCTTGGACAGGGGGAGTGAGACCCAGTACTTC. Combining the CDR3 with reference TRBV7-8 and TRBJ2-5 gives the whole variable domain GAGVSQSPRYKVAKRGQDVALRCDPISGHVSLFWYQQALGQGPEFLTYFQNEAQLDKSGLPSDRFFAERPEGSVSTLKIQRTQQEDSAVYLCASSLDRGSETQYFGPGTRLLVL.

The J gene is TRBJ1-2, the V gene TRBV29-1; TRBD1 matches at 9 bases. Germline CDR1 is SQVTM and CDR2 is ANQGSEA. Germline trimming cut 5 bases from V and 14 bases from J; bases unmatched to any gene: 6. This CDR3 comprises 10 residues. The CDR3 protein is CSVIQGAKTF. The CDR3 nucleotides read TGCAGCGTTATACAGGGGGCTAAGACCTTC.

This clone appeared a few times. The J gene is TRBJ2-2, the V gene TRBV2, with 9 bases aligning to TRBD2. V gave up 7 bases and J gave up 7 bases; unmatched junction bases: 16. The CDR3 sequence is 17 residues long. Germline CDR1 SNHLY, CDR2 FYNNEI. CDR3: CASTSGTSPTRGGELFF. CDR3 bases: TGTGCCAGCACTTCTGGGACTAGCCCGACACGAGGCGGGGAGCTGTTTTTT.

This clone was seen only a few times. The chain links TRBV6-1 to TRBJ2-2; 9 bases are shared with TRBD1. The V and J ends lost 6 bases and 7 bases, in that order; junction bases with no gene match: 6. In germline, CDR1 is MNHNS, CDR2 SASEGT. The CDR3 extends over 14 amino acids. The CDR3, as DNA: TGTGCCAGCAGGGCCGGGACAGGGAGCGGGGAGCTGTTTTTT. Its protein product is CASRAGTGSGELFF.